This T cell receptor beta chain was captured by sequencing in a study of shared clonotypes between healthy human individuals. Study-wide points: The authors sampled blood alone, and tissue repertoires likely differ.

Trimming pared 6 bases from V and 0 bases from J, leaving 11 bases between. Germline values: CDR1 SNHLY, CDR2 FYNNEI. The CDR3 runs to 15 residues. Clones were read by immunoSEQ multiplex PCR, and TCRdb kept only the in-frame ones, dropping some. This sample carries over a million clones, approximately 80% of them seen once, and the ten largest clones take under 0.6%. With regard to this clone: Its antigen is not known.

This receptor was obtained from a young man in good health. Some clones in this sample may be carry-over from other donors' samples. V gene TRBV2 combines with J gene TRBJ1-4, with D possibly being TRBD1 (6 bases). The sample was memory CD4+ T cells from PBMCs. As to subset: CD45RA-negative fraction. Written as DNA, the CDR3 is TGTGCCAGCAGGAGACAGGAGGCAACTAATGAAAAACTGTTTTTT. Translated: CASRRQEATNEKLFF. Drawing the rest from reference TRBV2 and TRBJ1-4, the complete variable domain is EPEVTQTPSHQVTQMGQEVILRCVPISNHLYFYWYRQILGQKVEFLVSFYNNEISEKSEIFDDQFSVERPDGSNFTLKIRSTKLEDSAMYFCASRRQEATNEKLFFGSGTQLSVL.